One and the same sample provided the 10 T cell receptor beta chains below, sequenced in a study of beta chain features in type 1 diabetes. The authors reverse transcribed all of the isolated RNA, so sequencing captured expressed TCRB transcripts. Repertoires were generated with immunoSEQ multiplex PCR, while TCRdb's copy carries only in-frame clones and drops some. The repertoire includes 350,000 or so clones, around 20% of them detected once, and approximately 0.043% sits in the top ten. The material sequenced was naive CD4+ T cells from blood. The receptor set was obtained from a young woman in good health.

This clone appeared a few times. This rearrangement joins TRBV4-1 to TRBJ1-4; D uncertain. V was shortened by 2 bases and J by 7 bases, with 5 bases between the two germline ends. The germline gives CDR1 MGHRA, CDR2 YSYEKL. The length of the CDR3 is 12 residues. The CDR3 protein is CASSQPLEKLFF. The CDR3 coding sequence is TGCGCCAGCAGCCAACCACTTGAAAAACTGTTTTTT.

This clone was observed a handful of times. The rearrangement uses TRBV5-1 and TRBJ2-4; 11 nucleotides align to TRBD1. CDR3 length: 17 residues. Germline loops: CDR1 SGHRS, CDR2 YFSETQ. Trimming removed 4 bases from V and 8 bases from J; junction bases left unmatched: 14. The CDR3 DNA reads TGCGCCAGCAGCATACAAACCGGGACAGGGGGGCGAGACATTCAGTACTTC. Amino acid sequence: CASSIQTGTGGRDIQYF.

V usage is TRBV9 and J usage is TRBJ2-7; D is perhaps TRBD2 (6 bases). Germline V lookup: CDR1 SGDLS, CDR2 YYNGEE. CDR3 length equals 14 residues. The V and J ends lost 1 base and 4 bases respectively, with 12 bases between them. The CDR3 loop reads CASSVRASAYEQYF. The CDR3 coding sequence is TGTGCCAGCAGCGTAAGGGCTAGCGCGTACGAGCAGTACTTC.

The chain joins TRBV7-2 to TRBJ2-3; D gene uncertain. Germline assignment: CDR1 SGHTA and CDR2 FQGNSA. The CDR3 runs 14 residues. V was shortened by 2 bases and J by 4 bases, with 10 bases between the two germline ends. The CDR3 spells CASSLTGGPDTQYF. The CDR3 bases are TGTGCCAGCAGCTTAACTGGTGGTCCAGATACGCAGTATTTT.

This clone was counted only a few times. This chain links TRBV5-4 with TRBJ2-3; D not certain. The CDR3 contains 13 residues. Germline loops: CDR1 SGHNT, CDR2 YYREEE (reference sequence). V lost 3 bases to trimming and J lost 6 bases, with 11 bases between them. The CDR3 DNA reads TGTGCCAGCAGCTATCGGGTACTGGATACGCAGTATTTT. It is translated as CASSYRVLDTQYF. Filled out from reference TRBV5-4 and TRBJ2-3, the complete variable domain reads ETGVTQSPTHLIKTRGQQVTLRCSSQSGHNTVSWYQQALGQGPQFIFQYYREEENGRGNFPPRFSGLQFPNYSSELNVNALELDDSALYLCASSYRVLDTQYFGPGTRLTVL.

This clone was seen more than once but under ten times. This same CDR3 is encoded by further DNA sequences in the sample. V usage is TRBV15 and J usage is TRBJ2-7; no clear D gene. The V gene lost 0 bases and the J gene lost 3 bases, with 3 bases spanning the gap. Germline V gene data show CDR1 as LNHNV and CDR2 as YYDKDF (reference sequence). The CDR3 runs 12 residues. The CDR3 DNA reads TGTGCCACCAGCAGAGACAACTACGAGCAGTACTTC. Protein: CATSRDNYEQYF.

The chain links TRBV29-1 to TRBJ1-2; the D is unclear. V lost 2 bases to trimming and J lost 4 bases, with 8 bases between them. This CDR3 has 12 residues. Germline loops: CDR1 SQVTM, CDR2 ANQGSEA. CDR3 amino acids: CSVESGSYGYTF. DNA for the CDR3: TGCAGCGTTGAATCCGGTTCCTATGGCTACACCTTC.

The chain carries TRBV10-3 and TRBJ1-1; D uncertain. The CDR3 contains 14 residues. The germline CDR1 and CDR2 sequences are ENHRY and SYGVKD. V shed 6 bases and J shed 1 base, with 12 bases lying between them. The CDR3 spells CAIRPRGENTEAFF. The DNA for the CDR3 is TGTGCCATCAGGCCACGGGGAGAGAACACTGAAGCTTTCTTT.

This clone came up a few times. The chain couples TRBV11-2 to TRBJ2-3; no clear D gene. Trimming cost V 0 bases and J 2 bases, with 6 bases left between them. Germline V CDR1 and CDR2: SGHAT, FQNNGV. This CDR3 contains 14 residues. The CDR3 DNA reads TGTGCCAGCAGCTTAGACATTTCCACAGATACGCAGTATTTT. Translation: CASSLDISTDTQYF.

The chain combines TRBV27 with TRBJ2-1; 7 bases fit TRBD1. Germline V lookup: CDR1 MNHEY, CDR2 SMNVEV (reference sequence). This CDR3 is built from 15 residues. With V trimmed by 3 bases and J by 7 bases, 9 bases remained unmatched. The CDR3 loop reads CASSFDRASWNEQFF. CDR3 sequence (DNA): TGTGCCAGCAGTTTCGACAGGGCAAGTTGGAATGAGCAGTTCTTC.